This T cell receptor beta chain emerged from a study of cytomegalovirus exposure and HLA in healthy donors. Study-wide results and limits: Association of a missense DCLRE1C variant with TCR beta V- and J-gene trimming was reported in a later analysis. Some V segments, including TRBV6-2 and TRBV6-3, were excluded as indistinguishable.

Germline V gives CDR1 SGHRS, CDR2 YFSETQ. The CDR3 contains 15 residues. The V gene lost 3 bases and the J gene lost 6 bases, with 16 bases spanning the gap. About this clone itself: The antigen is undetermined.

The primer mix had 60 Vbeta and 13 Jbeta primers. Clones were read by immunoSEQ multiplex PCR, and TCRdb kept only the in-frame ones, dropping some. The data show roughly 140,000 clones, approximately 80% seen once. The chain links TRBV5-1 to TRBJ1-3; tentatively, D is TRBD1 (5 bases). The TCR comes from a woman aged 55-70 years in good health and CMV-seropositive. The material sequenced was PBMCs. CDR3 DNA sequence: TGCGCCAGCAGCTCGACAGTCGGCTTGCTAAACACCATATATTTT. Protein sequence: CASSSTVGLLNTIYF.